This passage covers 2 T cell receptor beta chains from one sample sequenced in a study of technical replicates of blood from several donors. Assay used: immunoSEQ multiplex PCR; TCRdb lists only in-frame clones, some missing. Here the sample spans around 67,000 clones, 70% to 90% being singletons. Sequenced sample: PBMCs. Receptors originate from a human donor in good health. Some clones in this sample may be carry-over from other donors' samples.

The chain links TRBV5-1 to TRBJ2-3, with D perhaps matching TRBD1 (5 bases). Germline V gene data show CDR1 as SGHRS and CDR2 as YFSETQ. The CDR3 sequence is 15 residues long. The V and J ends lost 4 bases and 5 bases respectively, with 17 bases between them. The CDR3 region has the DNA TGCGCCAGCAGCAAAGAAACAGGCCTGGGAGATACGCAGTATTTT. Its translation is CASSKETGLGDTQYF.

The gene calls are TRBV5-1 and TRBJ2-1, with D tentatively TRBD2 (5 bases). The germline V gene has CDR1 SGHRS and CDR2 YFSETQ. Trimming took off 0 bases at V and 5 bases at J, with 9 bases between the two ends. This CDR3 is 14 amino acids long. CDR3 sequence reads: CASSLGGSNNEQFF. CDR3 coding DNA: TGCGCCAGCAGCTTGGGAGGGAGCAACAATGAGCAGTTCTTC.